This T cell receptor (beta chain) was sequenced for a study of cytomegalovirus exposure and HLA in healthy donors. Regarding this clone: Its target is not known.

The study, taken as a whole, reports: In a later analysis, V- and J-gene trimming of beta chains associated with a DCLRE1C missense variant, replicated independently.

PCR employed 60 Vbeta and 13 Jbeta primers. TCRdb's copy holds only in-frame clones and misses some; the assay was immunoSEQ multiplex PCR. The sample records roughly 250,000 clones, over 70% being singletons. Germline V lookup: CDR1 SGHVS, CDR2 FQNEAQ. V lost 5 bases to trimming and J lost 0 bases, with 10 bases between them. The CDR3 totals 14 residues. The source material was PBMCs. This TCR was sampled from a girl aged 2-9 years in good health and CMV-seronegative. The gene calls are TRBV7-8 and TRBJ2-5, with D perhaps matching TRBD2 (5 bases). The CDR3 is CASSTRRYQETQYF. The DNA for the CDR3 is TGTGCCAGCAGCACTAGAAGGTACCAAGAGACCCAGTACTTC. Together with reference TRBV7-8 and TRBJ2-5, the CDR3 gives the full variable domain: GAGVSQSPRYKVAKRGQDVALRCDPISGHVSLFWYQQALGQGPEFLTYFQNEAQLDKSGLPSDRFFAERPEGSVSTLKIQRTQQEDSAVYLCASSTRRYQETQYFGPGTRLLVL.